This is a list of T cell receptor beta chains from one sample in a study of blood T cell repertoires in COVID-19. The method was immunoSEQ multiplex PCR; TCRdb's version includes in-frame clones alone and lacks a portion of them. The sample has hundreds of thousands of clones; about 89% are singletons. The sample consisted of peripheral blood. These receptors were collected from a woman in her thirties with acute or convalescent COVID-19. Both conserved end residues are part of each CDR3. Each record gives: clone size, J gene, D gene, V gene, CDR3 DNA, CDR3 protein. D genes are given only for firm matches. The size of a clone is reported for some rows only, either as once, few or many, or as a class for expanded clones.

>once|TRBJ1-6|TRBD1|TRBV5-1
TGCGCCAGCAGCTTGGGGGACAGGCTCTGGGATTCACCCCTCCACTTT
CASSLGDRLWDSPLHF
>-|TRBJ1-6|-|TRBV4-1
TGCGCCAGCAGCCAAGATCCAGGCCGAAATTCACCCCTCCACTTT
CASSQDPGRNSPLHF
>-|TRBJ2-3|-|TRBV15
TGTGCCACCAGCAGATTGTCCGGCACAGATACGCAGTATTTT
CATSRLSGTDTQYF
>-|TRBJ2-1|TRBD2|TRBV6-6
TGTGCCAGCAGTCTAGCGGGGGGGCGTGATGAGCAGTTCTTC
CASSLAGGRDEQFF
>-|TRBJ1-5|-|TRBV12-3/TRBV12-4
TGTGCCAGCAGTTTAGCCCAGGGCGGGACCCAGCATTTT
CASSLAQGGTQHF
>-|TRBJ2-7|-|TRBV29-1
TGCAGCGTTGAAGCCGGGTACTACGAGCAGTACTTC
CSVEAGYYEQYF
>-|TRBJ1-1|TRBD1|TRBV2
TGTGCCAGCAGTGAACAGGGGGCTTTTTTCGTGGTTGAAGCTTTCTTT
CASSEQGAFFVVEAFF
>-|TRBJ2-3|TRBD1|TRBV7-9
TGTGCCAGCAGCCCTAAGACAGGGCCCCGCACAGATACGCAGTATTTT
CASSPKTGPRTDTQYF
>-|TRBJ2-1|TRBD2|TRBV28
TGTGCCAGCAGTCCCCCCCCGGGAGCGGGGCATATTGAGCAGTTCTTC
CASSPPPGAGHIEQFF
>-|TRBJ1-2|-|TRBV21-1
TGTGCCAGCAGCAGGCCCGGGGTTGAAGACTATGGCTACACCTTC
CASSRPGVEDYGYTF
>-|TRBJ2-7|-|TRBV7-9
TGTGCCAGCAGCCAAATGGAGGGGGCCTGGCAGTACTTC
CASSQMEGAWQYF
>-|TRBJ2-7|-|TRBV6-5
TGTGCCAGCACGCCAGGGTATATGTTTTACGAGCAGTACTTC
CASTPGYMFYEQYF
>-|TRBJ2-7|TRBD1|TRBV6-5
TGTGCCAGCAGTTATTCCGGGACAGGGACGTACGAGCAGTACTTC
CASSYSGTGTYEQYF
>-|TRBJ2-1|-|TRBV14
TGTGCCAGCAGCCAGGGGACTTACGAGCAGTTCTTC
CASSQGTYEQFF
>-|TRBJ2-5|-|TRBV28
TGTGCCAGCAGTTTGCCTGGGACTTTAGAGACCCAGTACTTC
CASSLPGTLETQYF
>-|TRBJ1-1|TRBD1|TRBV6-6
TGTGCCAGCAGACTAGGGACAGAGGAAGCTTTCTTT
CASRLGTEEAFF
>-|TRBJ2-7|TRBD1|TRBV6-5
TGTGCCAGCAGTACCCTGGACAGGGGCGTGTACGAGCAGTACTTC
CASSTLDRGVYEQYF
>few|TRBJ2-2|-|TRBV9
TGTGCCAGCAGCGTACGGGAGACAAACACCGGGGAGCTGTTTTTT
CASSVRETNTGELFF
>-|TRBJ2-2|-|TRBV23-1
TGCGCCAGCAGTCGGGAGATTACCACCGGGGAGCTGTTTTTT
CASSREITTGELFF
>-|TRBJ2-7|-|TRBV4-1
TGCGCCAGCAGCCAAACTGCAACCTACGAGCAGTACTTC
CASSQTATYEQYF
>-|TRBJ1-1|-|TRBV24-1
TGTGCCACCAGTCAGGGGTTAAACACTGAAGCTTTCTTT
CATSQGLNTEAFF